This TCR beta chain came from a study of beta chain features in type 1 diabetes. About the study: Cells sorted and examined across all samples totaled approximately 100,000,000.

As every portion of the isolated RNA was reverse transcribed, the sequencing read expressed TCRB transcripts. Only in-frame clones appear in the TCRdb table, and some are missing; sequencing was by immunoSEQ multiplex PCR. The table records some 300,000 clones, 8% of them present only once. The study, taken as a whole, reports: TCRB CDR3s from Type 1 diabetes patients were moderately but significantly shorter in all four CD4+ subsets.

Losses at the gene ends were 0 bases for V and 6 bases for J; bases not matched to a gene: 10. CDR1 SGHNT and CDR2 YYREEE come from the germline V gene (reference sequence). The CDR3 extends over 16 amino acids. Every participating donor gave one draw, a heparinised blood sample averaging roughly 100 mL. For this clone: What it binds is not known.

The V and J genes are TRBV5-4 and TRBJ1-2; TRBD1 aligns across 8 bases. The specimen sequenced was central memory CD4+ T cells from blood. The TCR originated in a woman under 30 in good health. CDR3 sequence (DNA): TGTGCCAGCAGCTTGGAACATCCGGGACAGGCAAATGGCTACACCTTC. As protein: CASSLEHPGQANGYTF.